This T cell receptor beta chain was identified in a study of vaccination and CD4 T cells after COVID-19. As for the study in general: The convalescent population consisted of six males and four females, two of whom were of Hispanic ethnicity. Study-wide results and caveats: Among reactive clones from convalescent patients, a median 86.3% appeared only post-vaccination. In median terms, SARS-CoV-2-reactive clonotypes went from roughly 22 to 38, a nonsignificant rise.

The CDR3 sequence is 15 residues long. Germline V gene data show CDR1 as MDHEN and CDR2 as SYDVKM. V lost 4 bases and J lost 10; bases outside the gene matches: 8. This clonotype has a single count. Antigen unknown. Researchers used the Oncomine TCR Beta short-read assay to sequence DNA from cultured CD4+ T cells. MiXCR, run by TCRdb on the PCR reads, gives a single entry per CDR3 protein. The sample shows about 26,000 distinct CDR3 sequences, 50% to 75% of them seen only once. Treatment defined: roughly 11-day PBMC culture with coronavirus spike peptide pools or control peptides (ViraFEST assay). T cells were expanded with peptide pools, and expanded clonotypes were identified by TCR sequencing.

The receptor was isolated from a human donor who had recovered from COVID-19. The gene calls are TRBV28 and TRBJ1-6; 9 bases are a match to TRBD1. The sequencing sample was made of CD4+ T cells from blood, cultured in vitro. The CDR3 region is CASSSPGTGPSPLHF. The CDR3 coding sequence is TGTGCCAGCAGTTCCCCCGGGACAGGGCCATCACCCCTCCACTTT.